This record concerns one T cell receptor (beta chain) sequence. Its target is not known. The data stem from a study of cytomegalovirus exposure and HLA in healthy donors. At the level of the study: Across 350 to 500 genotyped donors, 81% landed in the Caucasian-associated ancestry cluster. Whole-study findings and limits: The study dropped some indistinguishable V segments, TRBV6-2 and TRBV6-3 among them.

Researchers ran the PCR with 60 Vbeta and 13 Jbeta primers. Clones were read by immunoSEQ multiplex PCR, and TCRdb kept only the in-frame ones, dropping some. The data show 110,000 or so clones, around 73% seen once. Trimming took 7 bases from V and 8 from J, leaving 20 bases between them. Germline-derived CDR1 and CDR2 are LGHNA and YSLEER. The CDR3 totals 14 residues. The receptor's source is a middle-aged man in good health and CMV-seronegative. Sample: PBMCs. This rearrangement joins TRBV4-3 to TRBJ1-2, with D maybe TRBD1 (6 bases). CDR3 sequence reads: CASKAGSSGGGYTF. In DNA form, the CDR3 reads TGCGCCAGCAAAGCGGGGAGCTCCGGGGGCGGCTACACCTTC.